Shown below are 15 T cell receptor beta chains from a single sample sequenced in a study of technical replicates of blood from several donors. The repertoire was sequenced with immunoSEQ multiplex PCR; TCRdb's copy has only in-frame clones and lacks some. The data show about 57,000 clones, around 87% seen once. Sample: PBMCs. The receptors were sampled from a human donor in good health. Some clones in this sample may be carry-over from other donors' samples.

The CDR3 sequence: CASSSTGGAGNTEAFF. The CDR3 nucleotides are TGTGCCAGCAGCAGCACAGGGGGCGCGGGGAACACTGAAGCTTTCTTT. The gene calls are TRBV5-4 and TRBJ1-1; 9 bases map to TRBD1. CDR3 length equals 16 residues. With V trimmed by 4 bases and J by 1 base, 8 bases remained unmatched. Germline CDR1 SGHNT, CDR2 YYREEE (reference sequence).

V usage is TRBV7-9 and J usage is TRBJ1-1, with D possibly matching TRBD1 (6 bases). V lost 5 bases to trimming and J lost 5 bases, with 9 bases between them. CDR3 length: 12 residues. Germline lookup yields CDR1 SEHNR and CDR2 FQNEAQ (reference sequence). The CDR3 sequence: CASSGTGTEAFF. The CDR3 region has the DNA TGTGCCAGCAGCGGCACAGGGACTGAAGCTTTCTTT. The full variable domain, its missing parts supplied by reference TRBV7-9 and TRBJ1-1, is DTGVSQNPRHKITKRGQNVTFRCDPISEHNRLYWYRQTLGQGPEFLTYFQNEAQLEKSRLLSDRFSAERPKGSFSTLEIQRTEQGDSAMYLCASSGTGTEAFFGQGTRLTVV.

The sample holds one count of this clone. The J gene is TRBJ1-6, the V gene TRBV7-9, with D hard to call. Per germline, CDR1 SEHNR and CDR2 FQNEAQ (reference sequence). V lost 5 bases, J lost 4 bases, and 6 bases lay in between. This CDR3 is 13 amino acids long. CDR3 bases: TGTGCCAGCAGCCACGGGTATAATTCACCCCTCCACTTT. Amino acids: CASSHGYNSPLHF.

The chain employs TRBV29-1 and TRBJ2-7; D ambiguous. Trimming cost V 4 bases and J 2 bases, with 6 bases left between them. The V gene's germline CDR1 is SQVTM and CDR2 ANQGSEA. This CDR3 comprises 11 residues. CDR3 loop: CSVALPYEQYF. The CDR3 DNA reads TGCAGCGTTGCTCTCCCCTACGAGCAGTACTTC.

The DNA for the CDR3 is TGCGCCAGCAGCTCTGGGTGGCCCGGGGATTCACCCCTCCACTTT. It codes for CASSSGWPGDSPLHF. The chain employs TRBV5-1 and TRBJ1-6; D gene uncertain. V was pared by 3 bases and J by 8 bases, with 15 bases between. This CDR3 is built from 15 residues. The germline CDR1 and CDR2 sequences are SGHRS and YFSETQ.

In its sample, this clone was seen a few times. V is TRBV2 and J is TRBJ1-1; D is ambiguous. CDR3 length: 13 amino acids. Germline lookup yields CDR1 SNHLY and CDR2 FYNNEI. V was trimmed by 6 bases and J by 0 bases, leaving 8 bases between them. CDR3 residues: CASSVDMNTEAFF. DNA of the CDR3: TGTGCCAGCAGCGTAGATATGAACACTGAAGCTTTCTTT.

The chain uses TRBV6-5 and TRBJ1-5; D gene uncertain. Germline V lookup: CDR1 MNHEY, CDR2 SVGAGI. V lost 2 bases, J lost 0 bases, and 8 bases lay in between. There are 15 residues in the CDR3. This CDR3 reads CASSYGQNSNQPQHF. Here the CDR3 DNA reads TGTGCCAGCAGTTACGGGCAGAATAGCAATCAGCCCCAGCATTTT.

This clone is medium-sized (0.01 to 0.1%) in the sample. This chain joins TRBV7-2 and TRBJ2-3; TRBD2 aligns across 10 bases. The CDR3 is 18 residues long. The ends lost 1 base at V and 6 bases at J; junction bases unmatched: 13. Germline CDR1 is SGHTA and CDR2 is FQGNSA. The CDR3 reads CASSLVSGGHFLADTQYF. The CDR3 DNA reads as TGTGCCAGCAGCTTAGTTAGCGGGGGGCATTTTCTTGCGGATACGCAGTATTTT.

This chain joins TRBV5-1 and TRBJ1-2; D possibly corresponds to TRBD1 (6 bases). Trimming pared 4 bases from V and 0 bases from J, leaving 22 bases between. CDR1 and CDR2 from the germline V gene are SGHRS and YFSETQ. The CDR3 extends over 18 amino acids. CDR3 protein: CASSPKGQQGFTNYGYTF. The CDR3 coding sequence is TGCGCCAGCAGCCCGAAGGGTCAACAGGGCTTTACTAACTATGGCTACACCTTC. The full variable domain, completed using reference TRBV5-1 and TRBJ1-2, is KAGVTQTPRYLIKTRGQQVTLSCSPISGHRSVSWYQQTPGQGLQFLFEYFSETQRNKGNFPGRFSGRQFSNSRSEMNVSTLELGDSALYLCASSPKGQQGFTNYGYTFGSGTRLTVV.

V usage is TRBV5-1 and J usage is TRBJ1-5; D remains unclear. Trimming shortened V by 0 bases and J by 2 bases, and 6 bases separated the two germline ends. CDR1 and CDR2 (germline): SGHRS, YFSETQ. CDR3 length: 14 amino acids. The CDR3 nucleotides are TGCGCCAGCAGCTTGGAAGGAGGCAATCAGCCCCAGCATTTT. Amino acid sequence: CASSLEGGNQPQHF.

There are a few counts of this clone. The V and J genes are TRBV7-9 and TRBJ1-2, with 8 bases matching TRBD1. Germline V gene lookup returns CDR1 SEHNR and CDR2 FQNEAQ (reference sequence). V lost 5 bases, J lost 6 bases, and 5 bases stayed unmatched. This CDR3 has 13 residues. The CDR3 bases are TGTGCCAGCAGCCCAACAGGGGGGGATGGCTACACCTTC. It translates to CASSPTGGDGYTF. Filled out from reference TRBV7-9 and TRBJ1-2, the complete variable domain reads DTGVSQNPRHKITKRGQNVTFRCDPISEHNRLYWYRQTLGQGPEFLTYFQNEAQLEKSRLLSDRFSAERPKGSFSTLEIQRTEQGDSAMYLCASSPTGGDGYTFGSGTRLTVV.

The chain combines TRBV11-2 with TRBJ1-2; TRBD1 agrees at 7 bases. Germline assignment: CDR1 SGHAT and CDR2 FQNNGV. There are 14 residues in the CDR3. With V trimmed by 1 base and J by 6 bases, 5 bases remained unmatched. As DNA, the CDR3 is TGTGCCAGCAGCTTAGGACAGGGAGTTCATGGCTACACCTTC. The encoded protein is CASSLGQGVHGYTF. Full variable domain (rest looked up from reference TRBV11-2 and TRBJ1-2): EAGVAQSPRYKIIEKRQSVAFWCNPISGHATLYWYQQILGQGPKLLIQFQNNGVVDDSQLPKDRFSAERLKGVDSTLKIQPAKLEDSAVYLCASSLGQGVHGYTFGSGTRLTVV.

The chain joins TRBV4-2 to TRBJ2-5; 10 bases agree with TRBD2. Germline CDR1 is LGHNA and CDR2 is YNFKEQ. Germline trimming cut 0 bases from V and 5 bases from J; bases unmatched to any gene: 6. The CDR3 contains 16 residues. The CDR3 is CASSQDPSGSLETQYF. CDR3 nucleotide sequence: TGTGCCAGCAGCCAAGATCCTAGCGGGAGTTTGGAGACCCAGTACTTC.

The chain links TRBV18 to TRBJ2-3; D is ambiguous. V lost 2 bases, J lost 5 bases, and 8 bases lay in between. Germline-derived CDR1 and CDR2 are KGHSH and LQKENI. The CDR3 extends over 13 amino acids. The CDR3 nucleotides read TGTGCCAGCTCACCAGTCGGCGGAGATACGCAGTATTTT. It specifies CASSPVGGDTQYF. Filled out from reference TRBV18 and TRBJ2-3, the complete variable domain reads NAGVMQNPRHLVRRRGQEARLRCSPMKGHSHVYWYRQLPEEGLKFMVYLQKENIIDESGMPKERFSAEFPKEGPSILRIQQVVRGDSAAYFCASSPVGGDTQYFGPGTRLTVL.

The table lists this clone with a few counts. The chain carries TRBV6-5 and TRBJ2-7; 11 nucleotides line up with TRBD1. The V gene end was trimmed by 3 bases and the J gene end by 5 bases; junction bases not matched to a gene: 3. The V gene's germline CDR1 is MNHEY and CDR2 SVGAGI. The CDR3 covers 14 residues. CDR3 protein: CASSYRTGGNEQYF. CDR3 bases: TGTGCCAGCAGTTATCGGACAGGGGGCAACGAGCAGTACTTC.